These 12 T cell receptor beta chains came from one sample sequenced in a study of T-cell reconstitution after alpha-beta-depleted transplantation in children. Preparation of the TCRbeta library was carried out with unique molecular identifiers. TCRdb re-analysed the PCR reads in MiXCR, keeping a single row per CDR3 protein. The sample contains fewer than 700,000 distinct CDR3 sequences, 20% to 25% of which appear only once. The sequences come from PBMCs, mostly from graft donor cells, collected 360 days after TCRalphabeta/CD19-depleted stem cell transplant. These receptors originate from a boy in the first two years of life who had a stem cell transplant for acute myeloid leukemia, so the T cells may come from the graft donor.

This clonotype was detected many times. The V and J genes are TRBV4-3 and TRBJ2-7; a possible D gene is TRBD1 (5 bases). V lost 0 bases and J 4 bases, leaving 10 bases between the germline ends. The CDR3 runs to 14 residues. Germline V lookup: CDR1 LGHNA, CDR2 YSLEER. The CDR3 DNA reads TGCGCCAGCAGCCAAGACAGGGAAAATTACGAGCAGTACTTC. Translating gives CASSQDRENYEQYF.

This clonotype was counted only a few times. This chain links TRBV5-5 with TRBJ2-7; the match to TRBD2 covers 7 bases. Germline CDR1 SGHKS, CDR2 YYEKEE (reference sequence). The CDR3 spans 15 residues. V trimming: 0 bases; J trimming: 4 bases; junction bases outside the gene matches: 7. CDR3 loop: CASSLVSGDHYEQYV. For the CDR3, the DNA is TGTGCCAGCAGCTTGGTCAGCGGGGATCATTACGAGCAGTACGTC.

This clonotype was seen at least ten times. V usage is TRBV20-1 and J usage is TRBJ2-1, with D unresolved. The V and J ends lost 6 bases and 7 bases respectively, with 7 bases between them. The CDR3 runs 10 residues. CDR1 DFQATT and CDR2 SNEGSKA come from the germline V gene (reference sequence). The CDR3: CSASRNEQFF. The DNA of the CDR3 is TGCAGTGCCAGCAGGAATGAGCAGTTCTTC.

This clonotype was recorded a few times. The V call is TRBV6-5, the J call TRBJ2-7; TRBD1 matches at 12 bases. Germline-derived CDR1 and CDR2 are MNHEY and SVGAGI. This CDR3 has 14 residues. The V gene end was trimmed by 3 bases and the J gene end by 7 bases; junction bases not matched to a gene: 4. The CDR3 nucleotides read TGTGCCAGCAGTTATGGGACAGGGGGCGGAGAGCAGTACTTC. This gives the protein CASSYGTGGGEQYF.

V and J are TRBV7-2 and TRBJ2-7; D may be TRBD1 or TRBD2 (5 bases each). This CDR3 spans 15 amino acids. Germline assignment: CDR1 SGHTA and CDR2 FQGNSA. V lost 3 bases, J lost 2 bases, and 14 bases lay in between. CDR3 amino acids: CASSLRGPTTYEQYF. The CDR3 DNA reads as TGTGCCAGCAGCTTGAGGGGCCCCACTACCTACGAGCAGTACTTC.

The V gene is TRBV20-1, the J gene TRBJ2-5; tentative D call: TRBD1 (5 bases). Germline CDR1 reads DFQATT; CDR2 reads SNEGSKA (reference sequence). This CDR3 comprises 13 residues. Trimming removed 0 bases from V and 3 bases from J, with 8 bases in between. DNA of the CDR3: TGCAGTGCTAGAGAGGCCAGGGAAGAGACCCAGTACTTC. Amino acids: CSAREAREETQYF.

This chain joins TRBV3-1 and TRBJ1-1; perhaps TRBD1 as D (5 bases). The CDR3 consists of 17 residues. In germline, CDR1 is LGHDT, CDR2 YNNKEL (reference sequence). V lost 3 bases, J lost 1 base, and 18 bases lay in between. CDR3 protein: CASSQQPRPGGNTEAFF. DNA of the CDR3: TGTGCCAGCAGCCAGCAGCCGAGACCGGGGGGGAACACTGAAGCTTTCTTT.

Only a few counts were recorded for this clonotype. The rearrangement uses TRBV15 and TRBJ2-7; no clear D. V was clipped by 3 bases and J by 0 bases, with 9 bases between them. Germline V gene lookup returns CDR1 LNHNV and CDR2 YYDKDF (reference sequence). The CDR3 contains 14 residues. CDR3 residues: CATSRDRGSYEQYV. The CDR3 bases are TGTGCCACCAGCAGGGATCGCGGCTCCTACGAGCAGTACGTC.

V usage is TRBV6-5 and J usage is TRBJ2-3, with a possible D match to TRBD1 (6 bases). The CDR3 is 15 residues long. The V and J ends lost 0 bases and 2 bases respectively, with 9 bases between them. The germline V gene encodes CDR1 MNHEY and CDR2 SVGAGI. The CDR3, as DNA: TGTGCCAGCAGTTACTCAGGACAGTTCACAGATACGCAGTATTTT. This encodes CASSYSGQFTDTQYF.

V usage is TRBV5-1 and J usage is TRBJ1-1, with D perhaps TRBD1 (5 bases). This CDR3 is 15 amino acids long. Germline V gene lookup returns CDR1 SGHRS and CDR2 YFSETQ. V was trimmed by 2 bases and J by 5 bases, leaving 16 bases between them. CDR3 DNA sequence: TGCGCCAGCAGCTTTGGTTTCATCGGGGGGACTGAAGCTTTCTTT. It translates to CASSFGFIGGTEAFF.

V is TRBV2 and J is TRBJ2-5; D call uncertain. CDR1 SNHLY and CDR2 FYNNEI come from the germline V gene. The CDR3 runs to 12 residues. The V end was cut by 6 bases, the J end by 2 bases, with 7 bases between. CDR3 nucleotide sequence: TGTGCCAGCAGGGCCGATCAAGAGACCCAGTACTTC. Its translation is CASRADQETQYF.

This clonotype has ten or more counts. This rearrangement joins TRBV3-1 to TRBJ2-5; D possibly matches TRBD1 or TRBD2 (5 bases each). Germline CDR1 is LGHDT and CDR2 is YNNKEL (reference sequence). CDR3 size: 17 residues. Trimming pared 5 bases from V and 0 bases from J, leaving 19 bases between. The CDR3 region is CASSSYGDGAYQETQYF. DNA for the CDR3: TGTGCCAGCAGCTCATACGGGGACGGGGCATACCAAGAGACCCAGTACTTC.